Presented here are 21 T cell receptor beta chains from one specimen sequenced in a study of persistence of HIV-infected CD4 T cells. These receptors are not linked to any known antigen. This was the immunoSEQ version 4 assay in survey mode. Repertoires were generated with immunoSEQ multiplex PCR, while TCRdb's copy carries only in-frame clones and drops some. This sample has under 40,000 clones; roughly 71% occur once, and the top ten carry 1.4%. Overlapping HIV-1 Gag 15-mer peptides at around 1 ug per peptide per mL were used. Responding CD4+ T cells were sorted by upregulation of both CD40 ligand and CD69. The sequences come from CD4+ T cells sorted from PBMCs after approximately 20-hour stimulation, collected from a patient who received antiretroviral therapy. These receptors all stem from an adult man with HIV who was CMV-seropositive.

This clone occurred a few times. J is TRBJ1-4 and V is TRBV10-3, with 7 bases matching TRBD1. Trimming at V came to 5 bases and at J to 5 bases, leaving 5 bases not matched to a gene. The length of the CDR3 is 14 residues. Per germline, CDR1 ENHRY and CDR2 SYGVKD. CDR3 nucleotides: TGTGCCATCAGTCCGACAGGGCGAAATGAAAAACTGTTTTTT. Its protein product is CAISPTGRNEKLFF.

This clone was recorded a few times. The rearrangement links TRBV3-1 (or the pseudogene TRBV3-2) to TRBJ2-4, with TRBD1 identical over 9 bases. Germline assignment: CDR1 LGHDT and CDR2 YNNKEL (reference sequence). CDR3 length equals 12 residues. J lost 7 bases, V lost 5 bases, and 0 bases had no gene match. CDR3 in amino acids: CASSGQGNIQYF. CDR3 bases: TGTGCCAGCAGCGGACAGGGGAACATTCAGTACTTC.

This clone was seen a few times. The chain uses TRBV7-2 and TRBJ2-2; D could derive from TRBD1 or TRBD2 (6 bases each). The CDR3 totals 16 residues. Germline V gives CDR1 SGHTA, CDR2 FQGNSA. Deletions cut 3 bases from V and 6 bases from J, with 17 bases between. CDR3 residues: CASSFWGRGEAGELFF. The CDR3 DNA sequence: TGTGCCAGCAGCTTTTGGGGGCGGGGAGAGGCCGGGGAGCTGTTTTTT.

Comments on this clone: Other DNA sequences within the sample encode an identical CDR3. The chain carries TRBV12-5 and TRBJ1-1, with a tentative D call TRBD1 (5 bases). Trimming took 2 bases from V and 5 from J, leaving 9 bases between them. Germline-derived CDR1 and CDR2 are LGHNT and FRNRAP. The CDR3 is 13 amino acids. This CDR3 is CASGLRGGTEAFF. CDR3 nucleotides: TGTGCTAGTGGTTTGAGGGGAGGAACTGAAGCTTTCTTT. The whole variable domain, remainder taken from reference TRBV12-5 and TRBJ1-1, is DARVTQTPRHKVTEMGQEVTMRCQPILGHNTVFWYRQTMMQGLELLAYFRNRAPLDDSGMPKDRFSAEMPDATLATLKIQPSEPRDSAVYFCASGLRGGTEAFFGQGTRLTVV.

This clone was observed once. V and J are TRBV3-1 (or the pseudogene TRBV3-2) and TRBJ2-7, with D maybe TRBD2 (6 bases). Germline CDR1 and CDR2: LGHDT and YNNKEL (reference sequence). The CDR3 runs to 13 residues. The ends were cut back, 3 bases at V and 6 bases at J, with 12 bases in the middle. CDR3 DNA: TGTGCCAGCAGCCAGACTAGGAGGGGCGAGCAGTACTTC. Translating gives CASSQTRRGEQYF.

V is TRBV12-5 and J is TRBJ2-3, with TRBD1 identical over 9 bases. The CDR3 sequence is 15 residues long. The germline CDR1 and CDR2 sequences are LGHNT and FRNRAP. V lost 5 bases to trimming and J lost 0 bases; unmatched junction nucleotides: 3. In DNA form, the CDR3 reads TGTGCTAGTGGTGGGGGACAGGGAAGCACAGATACGCAGTATTTT. Translated: CASGGGQGSTDTQYF.

This clone was counted once. The gene calls are TRBV2 and TRBJ2-3; D remains unclear. The CDR3 is 12 amino acids. The V end was cut by 5 bases, the J end by 2 bases, with 5 bases between. Germline V CDR1 and CDR2: SNHLY, FYNNEI. The DNA for the CDR3 is TGTGCCAGCAGTCAGAACACAGATACGCAGTATTTT. Protein sequence: CASSQNTDTQYF.

The chain is built from TRBV6-2 or TRBV6-3 and TRBJ1-4; no clear D gene. Per germline, CDR1 MNHEY and CDR2 SVGEGT. V was cut by 0 bases and J by 0 bases, with 8 bases left in between. The CDR3 runs to 16 residues. The CDR3 sequence: CASSYSPGSTNEKLFF. CDR3 coding DNA: TGTGCCAGCAGTTACTCTCCAGGTTCAACTAATGAAAAACTGTTTTTT.

The V gene is TRBV11-1, the J gene TRBJ2-3, with TRBD2 matching over 11 bases. V trimming: 4 bases; J trimming: 7 bases; junction bases outside the gene matches: 7. The CDR3 sequence is 15 residues long. Looked up from germline, CDR1 is SGHAT and CDR2 is FQDESV (reference sequence). The CDR3 region is CASSSPGLAAHTQYF. The CDR3 DNA reads TGTGCCAGCAGCTCACCGGGACTAGCGGCTCATACGCAGTATTTT.

The J gene is TRBJ2-1, the V gene TRBV7-9; D is perhaps TRBD1 (6 bases). The CDR3 extends over 13 amino acids. Looked up from germline, CDR1 is SEHNR and CDR2 is FQNEAQ (reference sequence). The germline V and J ends were trimmed by 4 bases and 7 bases, with 11 bases remaining between them. The CDR3, as DNA: TGTGCCAGCAGCTCCCCCAGGGGTAATGAGCAGTTCTTC. Translation: CASSSPRGNEQFF. Drawing the rest from reference TRBV7-9 and TRBJ2-1, the complete variable domain is DTGVSQNPRHKITKRGQNVTFRCDPISEHNRLYWYRQTLGQGPEFLTYFQNEAQLEKSRLLSDRFSAERPKGSFSTLEIQRTEQGDSAMYLCASSSPRGNEQFFGPGTRLTVL.

This clone was observed a handful of times. The rearrangement links TRBV29-1 to TRBJ1-1; 10 bases are a match to TRBD1. The CDR3 sequence is 14 residues long. CDR1 is SQVTM and CDR2 is ANQGSEA in the germline V gene. Losses at the gene ends were 6 bases for V and 2 bases for J; bases not matched to a gene: 6. CDR3 in amino acids: CSVTDRGSNTEAFF. Written as DNA, the CDR3 is TGCAGCGTCACGGACAGGGGGTCCAACACTGAAGCTTTCTTT.

The chain has TRBV7-9 and TRBJ1-3, with D tentatively TRBD1 (5 bases). The CDR3 is 17 amino acids. Deletions cut 6 bases from V and 2 bases from J, with 20 bases between. Germline assignment: CDR1 SEHNR and CDR2 FQNEAQ (reference sequence). CDR3 in DNA: TGTGCCAGCAGGCCGGACGTTGCCCAGGGCGCTGGAAACACCATATATTTT. It yields the protein CASRPDVAQGAGNTIYF. Together with reference TRBV7-9 and TRBJ1-3, the CDR3 gives the full variable domain: DTGVSQNPRHKITKRGQNVTFRCDPISEHNRLYWYRQTLGQGPEFLTYFQNEAQLEKSRLLSDRFSAERPKGSFSTLEIQRTEQGDSAMYLCASRPDVAQGAGNTIYFGEGSWLTVV.

The CDR3 loop reads CASSRGPGQGGGYTF. CDR3 nucleotides: TGTGCCAGCAGCCGTGGACCGGGACAGGGAGGAGGCTACACCTTC. The rearrangement links TRBV28 to TRBJ1-2; TRBD1 matches 9 bases. With 6 bases clipped from V and 8 bases from J, the junction kept 13 bases outside the gene matches. The CDR3 is 15 amino acids. Per germline, CDR1 MDHEN and CDR2 SYDVKM.

This chain connects TRBV7-3 to TRBJ2-3, with D tentatively TRBD1 or TRBD2 (5 bases each). Germline V lookup: CDR1 SGHTA, CDR2 FQGTGA. CDR3 length equals 16 residues. Trimming shortened V by 5 bases and J by 2 bases, and 17 bases separated the two germline ends. CDR3 DNA sequence: TGTGCCAGCAGCCCCTCCCCCGGGGCGGCCACAGATACGCAGTATTTT. Translation gives CASSPSPGAATDTQYF.

This chain links TRBV6-5 with TRBJ1-2; TRBD1 agrees at 7 bases. V shed 0 bases, J shed 5 bases, and the junction held 3 bases outside the gene matches. In germline, CDR1 is MNHEY, CDR2 SVGAGI. The CDR3 totals 14 residues. The CDR3 sequence is CASSYSGRGYGYTF. The DNA for the CDR3 is TGTGCCAGCAGTTACTCGGGCAGGGGGTATGGCTACACCTTC.

V usage is TRBV19 and J usage is TRBJ1-1; TRBD1 aligns across 7 bases. Germline-derived CDR1 and CDR2 are LNHDA and SQIVND (reference sequence). CDR3 length equals 16 residues. Trimming at V came to 0 bases and at J to 1 base, leaving 5 bases not matched to a gene. In DNA, the CDR3 is TGTGCCAGTAGTATAGAGAGGGGACAGTGGAACACTGAAGCTTTCTTT. It yields the protein CASSIERGQWNTEAFF.

This clone was counted only a few times. V is TRBV5-1 and J is TRBJ1-1, with D possibly matching TRBD1 (6 bases). V lost 4 bases and J lost 0, with 10 bases in between. Germline CDR1 reads SGHRS; CDR2 reads YFSETQ. This CDR3 has 14 amino acids. The CDR3 sequence: CASSGGQMNTEAFF. The CDR3, as DNA: TGCGCCAGCAGCGGAGGACAGATGAACACTGAAGCTTTCTTT. Filled out from reference TRBV5-1 and TRBJ1-1, the complete variable domain reads KAGVTQTPRYLIKTRGQQVTLSCSPISGHRSVSWYQQTPGQGLQFLFEYFSETQRNKGNFPGRFSGRQFSNSRSEMNVSTLELGDSALYLCASSGGQMNTEAFFGQGTRLTVV.

This chain uses TRBV9 with TRBJ2-7; TRBD1 agrees at 7 bases. V lost 4 bases to trimming and J lost 6 bases; unmatched junction nucleotides: 16. Germline loops: CDR1 SGDLS, CDR2 YYNGEE. The CDR3 spans 16 residues. CDR3 DNA sequence: TGTGCCAGCAGCTTCCACCCGGGGCAGGGGGTTAGCGAGCAGTACTTC. Protein: CASSFHPGQGVSEQYF. Drawing the rest from reference TRBV9 and TRBJ2-7, the complete variable domain is DSGVTQTPKHLITATGQRVTLRCSPRSGDLSVYWYQQSLDQGLQFLIQYYNGEERAKGNILERFSAQQFPDLHSELNLSSLELGDSALYFCASSFHPGQGVSEQYFGPGTRLTVT.

The chain uses TRBV5-3 and TRBJ1-3, with D tentatively TRBD1 (6 bases). TRBV5-3 is classed as an ORF, of uncertain function. V was clipped by 0 bases and J by 3 bases, with 10 bases between them. The CDR3 has 15 residues. CDR3: CARSLVGGFGNTIYF. CDR3 DNA sequence: TGTGCCAGAAGCTTGGTCGGGGGCTTTGGAAACACCATATATTTT.

The chain combines TRBV2 with TRBJ2-1; D is tentatively TRBD1 or TRBD2 (5 bases each). This CDR3 is 15 amino acids long. Germline CDR1 and CDR2: SNHLY and FYNNEI. Trimming removed 6 bases from V and 5 bases from J, with 17 bases in between. CDR3 residues: CASRHLLGANNEQFF. CDR3 bases: TGTGCCAGCAGGCACCTCCTCGGGGCTAACAATGAGCAGTTCTTC.

This clone showed up just once. The chain joins TRBV19 to TRBJ1-1; weak D call: TRBD1 (6 bases). Looked up from germline, CDR1 is LNHDA and CDR2 is SQIVND (reference sequence). The V end lost 5 bases, the J end lost 0 bases, and 13 bases lay between the germline ends. The CDR3 spans 15 residues. CDR3: CASSLGQRMNTEAFF. The CDR3 DNA is TGTGCCAGTAGTCTCGGACAGCGGATGAACACTGAAGCTTTCTTT.